The entry below gives a single T cell receptor beta chain sequence along with its context. The germline V gene encodes CDR1 SGHDT and CDR2 YYEEEE. The ends were cut back, 7 bases at V and 1 base at J, with 17 bases in the middle. This CDR3 has 15 residues. The entry originates in a study of blood T cell repertoires in COVID-19. At the level of the study: Researchers got acute and convalescent COVID-19 samples from the United States, Italy and Spain.

The method was immunoSEQ multiplex PCR; TCRdb's version includes in-frame clones alone and lacks a portion of them. The sample has 60,000 to 80,000 clones; approximately 85% are singletons. This sequence originates from a man between 45 and 60 years old with acute or convalescent COVID-19. The chain recombines TRBV5-6 with TRBJ2-5; TRBD2 might be the D (7 bases). Input material: peripheral blood. The CDR3 DNA reads as TGTGCCAGCTCCTTAATGGGGGGGCGCCAAGAGACCCAGTACTTC. As protein: CASSLMGGRQETQYF.